Listed below are T cell receptor beta chains from one sample, sequenced in a study of cytomegalovirus exposure and HLA in healthy donors. Assay: immunoSEQ multiplex PCR; the TCRdb copy retains only in-frame clones and omits some. The data show fewer than 140,000 clones, around 75% seen once. Input material: PBMCs. The receptors were sampled from a female donor in good health and CMV-seronegative. The CDR3 runs from the conserved cysteine through the conserved F or W. Clone size is stated in some rows and not others, as once, few, many or a class when expanded.

clone size	V gene	J gene	CDR3 protein
once	TRBV5-1	TRBJ2-1	CASSLRSTGSYNEQFF
NA	TRBV29-1	TRBJ2-2	CSVGRGTNTGELFF
NA	TRBV6-1	TRBJ2-3	CASNLQGIRTDTQYF
NA	TRBV6-6	TRBJ2-5	CASSFEAGGWETQYF
NA	TRBV5-4	TRBJ2-6	CASSLTGTLSGANVLTF
NA	TRBV28	TRBJ2-7	CASSEGLAESYEQYF
few	TRBV27	TRBJ1-2	CASSLSGLGYGYTF
NA	TRBV6-5	TRBJ2-1	CASHSTSGIMIF
NA	TRBV27	TRBJ1-4	CASSLPVVANEKLFF
NA	TRBV5-1	TRBJ2-5	CASRTGGRDQETQYF
few	TRBV7-2	TRBJ2-1	CASSPIPARLAGVGEQFF
NA	TRBV5-1	TRBJ2-1	CASSLRPAGSPVDEQFF
NA	TRBV10-1	TRBJ2-4	CASRENRVAKNIQYF
NA	TRBV9	TRBJ2-5	CASSVYSDTGWRPQYF
NA	TRBV5-1	TRBJ2-2	CASSSPDRGTTGELFF
NA	TRBV7-2	TRBJ1-2	CASSRGGGYTF
NA	TRBV18	TRBJ1-2	CASSPLETGGYTF
NA	TRBV7-6	TRBJ2-5	CASSLAGGGGSETQYF
NA	TRBV2	TRBJ2-3	CASTDRTSGSSDTQYF
NA	TRBV6-5	TRBJ1-1	CASRQQGWGTEAFF
NA	TRBV7-8	TRBJ1-2	CASSQDRVFPGYTF
once	TRBV30	TRBJ2-1	CAWSVLAGYNEQFF
few	TRBV30	TRBJ1-2	CAWRPVDILRGYGYTF
NA	TRBV9	TRBJ2-7	CASSVGGQTYEQYF
NA	TRBV15	TRBJ2-7	CATSRDRGSASSYEQYF
NA	TRBV7-9	TRBJ2-3	CASSPKTQVDDTQYF
NA	TRBV28	TRBJ2-7	CASSPGLAGGGEQYF
NA	TRBV5-8	TRBJ1-5	CASTRTGLSNQPQHF
NA	TRBV7-3	TRBJ2-5	CASSLTSGAETQYF
NA	TRBV7-9	TRBJ2-7	CASSRPGLSFYEQYF
NA	TRBV27	TRBJ2-1	CASQKLLREADGNEQFF
NA	TRBV19	TRBJ2-3	CASSPTSAADTQYF
NA	TRBV7-2	TRBJ2-1	CASSWDRARDEQFF
few	TRBV10-1	TRBJ2-5	CASSPTRAGETQYF
NA	TRBV21-1	TRBJ2-1	CASSPTPQGGNAYAYNEQFF
few	TRBV11-2	TRBJ2-7	CASSLGVFGSSYEQYF
NA	TRBV11-3	TRBJ2-2	CASSWSGRTSGRFGELFF
NA	TRBV27	TRBJ2-2	CASRLGSGRADTGELFF
NA	TRBV6-6	TRBJ2-5	CASSPRTGQETQYF
once	TRBV6-6	TRBJ2-7	CASRDTSGTGEYEQYF
NA	TRBV23-1	TRBJ1-5	CASSQSSEPQHF
NA	TRBV6-1	TRBJ1-2	CASSPPDRVGGYTF
NA	TRBV7-8	TRBJ1-2	CASSLRGGHYGYTF
once	TRBV30	TRBJ2-7	CAWSSPLPGSSYEQCF
NA	TRBV2	TRBJ2-1	CASRISTSGFRQFF
NA	TRBV7-3	TRBJ1-2	CASEAGTDCSYGYTF
NA	TRBV7-3	TRBJ2-1	CASSTSSGSYNEQFF
NA	TRBV10-3	TRBJ1-2	CAIRKRDPYGYTF
once	TRBV30	TRBJ2-2	CAWRGGVGELFF
NA	TRBV5-4	TRBJ2-2	CASSLGLAGSSSGELFF
NA	TRBV6-5	TRBJ1-6	CASSRSIVSPLHF
NA	TRBV2	TRBJ2-7	CASRAGEGARSYEQYF
NA	TRBV7-8	TRBJ1-2	CASSPPRRGPLSGYTF
NA	TRBV18	TRBJ2-1	CASSPGANQGHNEQFF
NA	TRBV15	TRBJ2-7	CATSRALQAYEQYF
NA	TRBV30	TRBJ2-5	CAWSATSGTQYF
NA	TRBV19	TRBJ2-1	CASSLGRSSYNEQFF
NA	TRBV30	TRBJ1-2	CAWSDFRGPAYGYTF
NA	TRBV28	TRBJ2-2	CAGQGNTGELFF